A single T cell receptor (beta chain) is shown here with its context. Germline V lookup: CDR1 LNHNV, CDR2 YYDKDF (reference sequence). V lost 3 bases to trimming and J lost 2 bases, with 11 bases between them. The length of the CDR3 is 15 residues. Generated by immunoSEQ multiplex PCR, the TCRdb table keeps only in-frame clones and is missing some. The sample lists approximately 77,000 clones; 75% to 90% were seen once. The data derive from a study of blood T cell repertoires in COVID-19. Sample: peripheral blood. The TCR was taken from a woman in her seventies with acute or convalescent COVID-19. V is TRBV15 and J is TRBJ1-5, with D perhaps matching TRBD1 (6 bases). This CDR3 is CATSSQGRGNQPQHF. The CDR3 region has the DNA TGTGCCACCAGCAGTCAGGGGCGTGGCAATCAGCCCCAGCATTTT.